The text below deals with one T cell receptor beta chain. This entry belongs to a study of technical replicates of blood from a handful of donors. The data were produced by immunoSEQ multiplex PCR, yet TCRdb's version contains in-frame clones alone and is incomplete. The sample lists roughly 93,000 clones, nearly 97% occurring once. The CDR3 runs to 13 residues. The V gene's germline CDR1 is KGHSH and CDR2 LQKENI. Trimming took 3 bases from V and 7 from J; bases not matched to a gene: 3. The sequenced sample was T cells isolated from PBMCs. This TCR came from a human donor in good health. The chain links TRBV18 to TRBJ1-5; 7 nucleotides align to TRBD1. This CDR3 is CASSPQGEQPQHF. The CDR3 DNA is TGTGCCAGCTCACCTCAGGGGGAACAGCCCCAGCATTTT.